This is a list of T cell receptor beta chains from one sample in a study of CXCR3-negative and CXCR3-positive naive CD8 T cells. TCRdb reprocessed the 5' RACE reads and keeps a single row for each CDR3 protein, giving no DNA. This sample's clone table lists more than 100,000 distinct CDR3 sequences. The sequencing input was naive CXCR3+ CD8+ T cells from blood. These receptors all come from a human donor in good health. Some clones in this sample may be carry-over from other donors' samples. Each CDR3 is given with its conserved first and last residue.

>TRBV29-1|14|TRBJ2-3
CSVDGEGSTDTQYF
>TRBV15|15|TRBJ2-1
CATSPLAGGWNEQFF
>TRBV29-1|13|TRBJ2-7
CSVGKDTSYEQYF
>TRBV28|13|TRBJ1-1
CASMIGENTEAFF
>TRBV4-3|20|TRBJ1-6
CASSQESSRPRGSYNSPLHF
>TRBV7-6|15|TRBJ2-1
CASSPTSSSYNEQFF
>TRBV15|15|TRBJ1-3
CATSSGWALGNTIYF
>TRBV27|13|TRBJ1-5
CASVQEPGQPQHF
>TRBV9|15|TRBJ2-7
CASSVEDRVTYEQYF
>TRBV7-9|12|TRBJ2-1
CATGMSYNEQFF
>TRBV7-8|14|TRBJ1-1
CASSPQPGTGEAFF
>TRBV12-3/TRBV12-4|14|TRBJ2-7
CASSLSGSPDEQYF
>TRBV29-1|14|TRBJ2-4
CSVVPGIAKNIQYF
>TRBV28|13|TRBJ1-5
CASSLLRGQPQHF
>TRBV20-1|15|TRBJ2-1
CSARAGTGEDNEQFF
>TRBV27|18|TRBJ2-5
CASSSRRGPGLADETQYF
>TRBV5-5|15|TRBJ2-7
CASSLVASVYGEQYF
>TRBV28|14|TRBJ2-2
CASSFQPNTGELFF
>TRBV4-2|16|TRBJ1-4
CASSQEAGSLNEKLFF
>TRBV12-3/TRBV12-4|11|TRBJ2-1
CASSWQDKQFF
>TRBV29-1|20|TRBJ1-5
CSVEDDPPGQGAGGGQPQHF
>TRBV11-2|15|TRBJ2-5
CASSSFPDGQETQYF